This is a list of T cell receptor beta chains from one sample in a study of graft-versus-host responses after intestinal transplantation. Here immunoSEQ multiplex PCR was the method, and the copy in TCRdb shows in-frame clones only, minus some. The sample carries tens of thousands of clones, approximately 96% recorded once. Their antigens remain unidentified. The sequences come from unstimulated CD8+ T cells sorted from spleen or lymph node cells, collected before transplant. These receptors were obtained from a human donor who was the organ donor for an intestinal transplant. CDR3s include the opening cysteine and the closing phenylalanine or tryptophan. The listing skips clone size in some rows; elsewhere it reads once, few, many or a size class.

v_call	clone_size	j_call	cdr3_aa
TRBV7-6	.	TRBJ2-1	CASSSPGQVDEQFF
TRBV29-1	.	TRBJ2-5	CSVTGTQWETQYF
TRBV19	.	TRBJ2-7	CASSLGQGAYEQYF
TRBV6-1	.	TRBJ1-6	CASSEVFVISLSPLHF
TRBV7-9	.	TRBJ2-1	CASSSTSNEQFF
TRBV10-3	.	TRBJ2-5	CAISRCLVAGGYQETQYF
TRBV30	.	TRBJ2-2	CAWSVVSGELFF
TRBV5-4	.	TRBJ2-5	CASSLGTSGGRETQYF
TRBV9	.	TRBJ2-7	CASSEDGGGYEQYF
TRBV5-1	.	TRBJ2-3	CASSFVWGAEGQYF
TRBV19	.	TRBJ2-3	CASSIRGTDTQYF
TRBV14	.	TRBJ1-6	CASSRTGTDNSPLHF
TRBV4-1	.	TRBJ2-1	CASSQEGQGPTNEQFF
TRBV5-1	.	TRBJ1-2	CASSHREPLGGYTF
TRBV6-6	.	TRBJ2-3	CASSKGQPSTDTQYF
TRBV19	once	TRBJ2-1	CASSIEFEVINEQFF
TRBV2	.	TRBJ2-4	CASLGGWGKNIQYF
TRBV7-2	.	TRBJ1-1	CASSPRTRKAEAFF
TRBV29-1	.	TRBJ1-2	CSVGQGFYGYTF
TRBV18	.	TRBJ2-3	CASSPRGGTDTQYF
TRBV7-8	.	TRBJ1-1	CASSLLGTLNTEAFF
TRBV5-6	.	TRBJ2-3	CASSFGLEIDTQYF
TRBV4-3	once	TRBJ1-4	CASSPRYEPAGEKLFF
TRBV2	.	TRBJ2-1	CASSESRTGGSRKWQFF
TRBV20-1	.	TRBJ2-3	CSARGYTQYF
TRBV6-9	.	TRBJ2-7	CASSTAGGHEQYF
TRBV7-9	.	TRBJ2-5	CASSSRLARETQYF
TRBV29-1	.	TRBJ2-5	CSVTGGRETQYF
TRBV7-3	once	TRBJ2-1	CASSLTPAYNEQFF